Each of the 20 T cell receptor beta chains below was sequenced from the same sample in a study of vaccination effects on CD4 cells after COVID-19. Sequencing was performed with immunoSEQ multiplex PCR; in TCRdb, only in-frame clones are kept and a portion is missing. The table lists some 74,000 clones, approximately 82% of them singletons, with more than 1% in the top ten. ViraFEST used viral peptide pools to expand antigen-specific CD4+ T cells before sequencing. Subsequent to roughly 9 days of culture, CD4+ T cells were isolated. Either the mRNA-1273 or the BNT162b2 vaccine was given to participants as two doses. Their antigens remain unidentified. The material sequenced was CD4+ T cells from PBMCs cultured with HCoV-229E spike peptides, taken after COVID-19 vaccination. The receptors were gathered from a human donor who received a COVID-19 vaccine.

The CDR3 region is CAWSVRGGGDQPQHF. The DNA for the CDR3 is TGTGCCTGGAGTGTCAGAGGAGGGGGCGATCAGCCCCAGCATTTT. The V gene is TRBV30, the J gene TRBJ1-5, with 7 bases aligning to TRBD1. The CDR3 loop spans 15 amino acids. Trimming removed 0 bases from V and 5 bases from J; junction bases left unmatched: 7. Per the germline V gene, CDR1 is GTSNPN and CDR2 is SVGIG (reference sequence).

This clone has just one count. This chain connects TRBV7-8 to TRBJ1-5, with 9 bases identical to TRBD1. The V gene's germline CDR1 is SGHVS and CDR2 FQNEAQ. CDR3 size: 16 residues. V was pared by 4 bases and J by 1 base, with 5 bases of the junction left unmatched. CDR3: CASSSGQGISNQPQHF. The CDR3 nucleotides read TGTGCCAGCAGCTCCGGACAGGGGATAAGCAATCAGCCCCAGCATTTT.

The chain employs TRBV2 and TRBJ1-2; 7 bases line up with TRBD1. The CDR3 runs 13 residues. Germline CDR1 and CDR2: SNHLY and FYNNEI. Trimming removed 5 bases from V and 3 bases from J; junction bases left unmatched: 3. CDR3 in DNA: TGTGCCAGCAGTTTCAGGGGGGACTATGGCTACACCTTC. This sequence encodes CASSFRGDYGYTF.

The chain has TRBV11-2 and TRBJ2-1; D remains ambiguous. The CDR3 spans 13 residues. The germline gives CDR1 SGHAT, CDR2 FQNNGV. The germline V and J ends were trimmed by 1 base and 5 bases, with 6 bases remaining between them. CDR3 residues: CASSLGLNNEQFF. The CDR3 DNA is TGTGCCAGCAGCTTAGGACTCAACAATGAGCAGTTCTTC.

CDR3: CASSFGGPDTQYF. The CDR3 DNA sequence: TGCGCCAGCAGCTTCGGTGGCCCCGATACGCAGTATTTT. The chain links TRBV5-1 to TRBJ2-3; D unclear. CDR1 is SGHRS, CDR2 YFSETQ, per germline. CDR3 length: 13 residues. Trimming shortened V by 2 bases and J by 6 bases, and 10 bases separated the two germline ends.

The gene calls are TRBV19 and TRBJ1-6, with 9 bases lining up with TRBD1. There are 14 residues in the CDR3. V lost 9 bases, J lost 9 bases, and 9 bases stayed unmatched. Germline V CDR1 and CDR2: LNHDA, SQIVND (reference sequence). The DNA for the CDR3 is TGTGCCAGCTCTAATGGACAGGGGTTTTCACCCCTCCACTTT. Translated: CASSNGQGFSPLHF.

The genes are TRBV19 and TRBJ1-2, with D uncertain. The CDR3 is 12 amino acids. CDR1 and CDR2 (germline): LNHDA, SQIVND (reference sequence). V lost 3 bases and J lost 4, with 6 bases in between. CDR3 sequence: CASSMSSYGYTF. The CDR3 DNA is TGTGCCAGTAGTATGTCGAGCTATGGCTACACCTTC.

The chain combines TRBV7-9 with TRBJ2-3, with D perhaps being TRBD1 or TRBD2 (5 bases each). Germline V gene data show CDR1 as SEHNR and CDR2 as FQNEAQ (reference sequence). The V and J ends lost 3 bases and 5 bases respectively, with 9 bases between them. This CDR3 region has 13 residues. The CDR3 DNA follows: TGTGCCAGCAGCTTGGGGGAAGGAGATACGCAGTATTTT. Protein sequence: CASSLGEGDTQYF.

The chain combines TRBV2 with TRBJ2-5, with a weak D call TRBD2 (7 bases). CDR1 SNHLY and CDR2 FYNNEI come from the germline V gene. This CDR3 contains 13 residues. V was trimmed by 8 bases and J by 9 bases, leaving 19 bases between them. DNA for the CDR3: TGTGCCAGCGGCTCGTCCGGGGGGCGGCCCCAGTACTTC. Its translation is CASGSSGGRPQYF.

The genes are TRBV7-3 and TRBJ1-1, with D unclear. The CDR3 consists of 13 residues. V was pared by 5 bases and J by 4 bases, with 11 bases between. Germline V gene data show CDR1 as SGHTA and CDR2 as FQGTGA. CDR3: CASSDSGSTEAFF. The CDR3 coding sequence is TGTGCCAGCAGCGATTCAGGAAGCACTGAAGCTTTCTTT. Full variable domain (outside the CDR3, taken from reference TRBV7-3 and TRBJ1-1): GAGVSQTPSNKVTEKGKYVELRCDPISGHTALYWYRQSLGQGPEFLIYFQGTGAADDSGLPNDRFFAVRPEGSVSTLKIQRTERGDSAVYLCASSDSGSTEAFFGQGTRLTVV.

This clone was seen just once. The CDR3 protein is CASSTGLNTEAFF. The CDR3 DNA follows: TGTGCCAGCAGTACAGGGCTGAACACTGAAGCTTTCTTT. The chain carries TRBV11-2 and TRBJ1-1; D might be TRBD1 (6 bases). V was clipped by 6 bases and J by 0 bases, with 8 bases between them. CDR1 and CDR2 from the germline V gene are SGHAT and FQNNGV. The CDR3 runs to 13 residues.

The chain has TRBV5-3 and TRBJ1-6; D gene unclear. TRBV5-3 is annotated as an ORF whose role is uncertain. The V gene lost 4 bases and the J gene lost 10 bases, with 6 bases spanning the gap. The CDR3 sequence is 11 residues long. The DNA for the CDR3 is TGTGCCAGAAGCCCTAGGTCACCCCTCCACTTT. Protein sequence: CARSPRSPLHF.

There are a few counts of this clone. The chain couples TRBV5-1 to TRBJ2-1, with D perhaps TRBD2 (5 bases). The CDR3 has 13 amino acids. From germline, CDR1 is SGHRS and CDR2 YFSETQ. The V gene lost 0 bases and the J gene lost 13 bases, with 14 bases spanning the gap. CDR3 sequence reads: CASSLAGINDQFF. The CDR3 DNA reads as TGCGCCAGCAGCTTGGCCGGGATAAACGATCAGTTCTTC.

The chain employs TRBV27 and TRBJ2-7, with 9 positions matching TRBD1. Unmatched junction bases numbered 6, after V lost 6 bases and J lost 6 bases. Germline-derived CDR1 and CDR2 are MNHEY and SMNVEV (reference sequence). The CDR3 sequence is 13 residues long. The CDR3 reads CASRRQGVGEQYV. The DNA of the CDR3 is TGTGCCAGCAGAAGACAGGGGGTAGGCGAGCAGTACGTC.

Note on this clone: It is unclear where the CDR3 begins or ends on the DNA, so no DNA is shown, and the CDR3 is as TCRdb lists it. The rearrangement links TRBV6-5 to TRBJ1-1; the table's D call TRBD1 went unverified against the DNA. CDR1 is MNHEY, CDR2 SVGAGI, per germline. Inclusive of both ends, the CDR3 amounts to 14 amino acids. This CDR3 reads CASSSSTGKTEAFF.

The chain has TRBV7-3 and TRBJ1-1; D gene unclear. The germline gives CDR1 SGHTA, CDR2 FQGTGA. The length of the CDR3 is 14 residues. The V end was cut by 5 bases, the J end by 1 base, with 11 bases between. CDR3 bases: TGTGCCAGCAGCGCCAGACGGGCGAACACTGAAGCTTTCTTT. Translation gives CASSARRANTEAFF.

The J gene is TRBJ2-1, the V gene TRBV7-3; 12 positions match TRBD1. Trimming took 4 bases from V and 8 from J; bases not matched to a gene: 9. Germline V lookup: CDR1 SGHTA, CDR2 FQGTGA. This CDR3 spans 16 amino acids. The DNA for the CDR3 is TGTGCCAGCAGCTCCACCCCCGGGACAGGGGGCCATGAGCAGTTCTTC. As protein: CASSSTPGTGGHEQFF. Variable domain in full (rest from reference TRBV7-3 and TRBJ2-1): GAGVSQTPSNKVTEKGKYVELRCDPISGHTALYWYRQSLGQGPEFLIYFQGTGAADDSGLPNDRFFAVRPEGSVSTLKIQRTERGDSAVYLCASSSTPGTGGHEQFFGPGTRLTVL.

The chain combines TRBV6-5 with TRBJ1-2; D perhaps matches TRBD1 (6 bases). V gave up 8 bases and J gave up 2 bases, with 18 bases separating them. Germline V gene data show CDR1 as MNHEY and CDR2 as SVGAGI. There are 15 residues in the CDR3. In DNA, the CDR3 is TGTGCCAGCGGACAGTTCGGAGGGGCGAACTATGGCTACACCTTC. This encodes CASGQFGGANYGYTF.

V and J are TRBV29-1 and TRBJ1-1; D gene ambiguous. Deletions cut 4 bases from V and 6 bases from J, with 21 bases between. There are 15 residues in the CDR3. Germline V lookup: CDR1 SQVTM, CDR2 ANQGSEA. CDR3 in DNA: TGCAGCGTTGCAAACCTGGAGCGTTTAGGCGCTGAAGCTTTCTTT. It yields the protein CSVANLERLGAEAFF.

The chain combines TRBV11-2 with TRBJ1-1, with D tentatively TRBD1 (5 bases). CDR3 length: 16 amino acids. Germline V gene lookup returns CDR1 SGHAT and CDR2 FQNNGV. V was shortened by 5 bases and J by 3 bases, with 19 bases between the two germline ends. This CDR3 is CASSLGLRGRYTEAFF. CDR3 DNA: TGTGCCAGCAGCCTCGGTCTGCGGGGGAGGTACACTGAAGCTTTCTTT.